This record covers a single T cell receptor beta chain. In the source study's methods: Counts of nucleated cells, estimated from reference gene primer amplification, were obtained. Some clones are missing from TCRdb's copy, which holds only in-frame ones; the method was immunoSEQ multiplex PCR. V, J and clone size derive from that table, while D and trimming were established from the DNA sequence. Here the sample spans about 130,000 clones, roughly three quarters being singletons. The CDR3 consists of 13 residues. The V gene's germline CDR1 is GTSNPN and CDR2 SVGIG (reference sequence). V gave up 7 bases and J gave up 11 bases, with 18 bases separating them. Patients at the Seattle site were enrolled during active infection and followed longitudinally. The sample is drawn from a study of blood T cell repertoires in COVID-19. Study at large: Sites across the United States, Italy and Spain contributed samples from acute and convalescent COVID-19.

The clonotype was recovered from a woman aged 70-85 years with COVID-19, enrolled during active disease. J is TRBJ2-6 and V is TRBV30, with D possibly being TRBD1 (6 bases). Material: peripheral blood. CDR3: CALRPQGNDVLTF. DNA of the CDR3: TGTGCCTTACGCCCACAGGGAAACGACGTCCTGACTTTC.